The 30 T cell receptor beta chains presented below share a single source sample, sequenced in a study of patients and donors after allogeneic stem cell transplantation. TCRdb processed the RT-PCR reads anew with MiXCR; each CDR3 protein has one entry. This table has over 130,000 distinct CDR3 sequences, about a third appearing once. Sequencing was done on a sample of blood, either unsorted or a sorted T cell fraction (not recorded which). These receptors originate from a human donor who was either an allogeneic HSCT recipient or a stem cell or donor lymphocyte infusion donor (not recorded which). It is not recorded whose cells these are; they may come from a transplant donor.

V and J are TRBV28 and TRBJ1-3; a possible D gene is TRBD1 (6 bases). Germline assignment: CDR1 MDHEN and CDR2 SYDVKM. The length of the CDR3 is 16 residues. The V end was cut by 5 bases, the J end by 2 bases, with 16 bases between. The CDR3 reads CASSASPGGPGNTIYF. As DNA, the CDR3 is TGTGCCAGCAGTGCTTCCCCCGGGGGGCCTGGAAACACCATATATTTT.

The chain employs TRBV27 and TRBJ1-5; unclear D gene. In germline, CDR1 is MNHEY, CDR2 SMNVEV (reference sequence). The CDR3 runs 14 residues. V was trimmed by 2 bases and J by 7 bases, leaving 12 bases between them. The CDR3 nucleotides are TGTGCCAGCAGTTTAAGTAGGGTTGGCCAGCCCCAGCATTTT. Its protein product is CASSLSRVGQPQHF.

The chain recombines TRBV20-1 with TRBJ1-3; D not certain. This CDR3 is built from 14 residues. The V end lost 6 bases, the J end lost 0 bases, and 12 bases lay between the germline ends. CDR1 and CDR2 from the germline V gene are DFQATT and SNEGSKA (reference sequence). This chain's CDR3 is CSARTWSSGNTIYF. The DNA of the CDR3 is TGCAGTGCGCGGACCTGGAGCTCTGGAAACACCATATATTTT.

The chain links TRBV5-1 to TRBJ1-4; TRBD1 might be the D (5 bases). The CDR3 runs to 14 residues. Germline V lookup: CDR1 SGHRS, CDR2 YFSETQ. The V gene lost 0 bases and the J gene lost 4 bases, with 7 bases spanning the gap. CDR3 DNA: TGCGCCAGCAGCTTGGGACAGATTAATGAAAAACTGTTTTTT. Its translation: CASSLGQINEKLFF.

The CDR3 here is CSARVDRTGADSPLHF. CDR3 coding DNA: TGCAGTGCTAGAGTGGATAGGACAGGGGCGGACTCACCCCTCCACTTT. This chain joins TRBV20-1 and TRBJ1-6, with 9 positions matching TRBD1. Germline loops: CDR1 DFQATT, CDR2 SNEGSKA (reference sequence). The CDR3 sequence is 16 residues long. The trim removed 1 base at V and 10 bases at J, leaving 11 bases unmatched.

V is TRBV7-6 and J is TRBJ1-3; D gene unclear. The CDR3 has 15 amino acids. Germline V gene sequence: CDR1 SGHVS, CDR2 FNYEAQ. V lost 5 bases, J lost 0 bases, and 11 bases lay in between. CDR3: CASSADAFSGNTIYF. Written as DNA, the CDR3 is TGTGCCAGCAGCGCTGACGCGTTCTCTGGAAACACCATATATTTT.

The V call is TRBV12-3 or TRBV12-4, the J call TRBJ2-5, with 9 bases matching TRBD2. J gave up 0 bases and V 6 bases, and 17 bases lay outside the gene matches. This CDR3 is built from 19 residues. CDR3 amino acids: CASRKGGSSGAPYQETQYF. Here the CDR3 DNA reads TGTGCCAGCAGGAAGGGAGGATCTAGCGGGGCCCCGTACCAAGAGACCCAGTACTTC.

A word on this clonotype: One end of the junction varies from germline; a read error may be responsible. The chain employs TRBV11-2 and TRBJ2-1; TRBD2 matches 8 bases. This CDR3 has 11 amino acids. Germline CDR1 SGHAT, CDR2 FQNNGV. CDR3 sequence (DNA): TGTGCCAGCACACATTCGGGGACTAGGGACTTC. Its translation: CASTHSGTRDF. The full variable domain, with the rest looked up from reference TRBV11-2 and TRBJ2-1, is EAGVAQSPRYKIIEKRQSVAFWCNPISGHATLYWYQQILGQGPKLLIQFQNNGVVDDSQLPKDRFSAERLKGVDSTLKIQPAKLEDSAVYLCASTHSGTRDFGPGTRLTVL.

This clonotype was seen repeatedly, ten times or more. This rearrangement joins TRBV12-3 or TRBV12-4 to TRBJ1-2; D is unresolved. The V end lost 6 bases, the J end lost 4 bases, and 15 bases lay between the germline ends. The CDR3 totals 14 residues. CDR3 in amino acids: CASSRRVRGYGYTF. DNA of the CDR3: TGTGCCAGCAGCCGTAGGGTTCGAGGCTATGGCTACACCTTC.

This clonotype was seen once. The V and J genes are TRBV9 and TRBJ2-5, with 10 nucleotides matching TRBD1. Per the germline V gene, CDR1 is SGDLS and CDR2 is YYNGEE. The CDR3 consists of 16 residues. J was trimmed by 5 bases and V by 4 bases; bases with no gene match: 11. Here the CDR3 DNA reads TGTGCCAGCAGCCCGCACGGGGGACAGGGGACCGAGACCCAGTACTTC. Its protein is CASSPHGGQGTETQYF.

A few counts support this clonotype. The rearrangement joins TRBV29-1 to TRBJ1-4; D not resolved. With 8 bases removed from V and 6 bases from J, the gap between germline ends came to 10 bases. Per germline, CDR1 SQVTM and CDR2 ANQGSEA. CDR3 length: 11 residues. The CDR3 is CSTKVHEKLFF. As DNA, the CDR3 is TGCAGCACCAAGGTTCATGAAAAACTGTTTTTT.

DNA for the CDR3: TGCAGCGTAGCAACCGGGACTAACTATGGCTACACCTTC. Protein sequence: CSVATGTNYGYTF. The chain employs TRBV29-1 and TRBJ1-2; unclear D gene. Germline assignment: CDR1 SQVTM and CDR2 ANQGSEA. CDR3 length: 13 residues. The V end was cut by 6 bases, the J end by 0 bases, with 11 bases between.

The rearrangement uses TRBV11-2 and TRBJ2-1, with TRBD2 as a possible D gene (6 bases). V lost 5 bases and J 5 bases, leaving 16 bases between the germline ends. The germline CDR1 and CDR2 sequences are SGHAT and FQNNGV. This CDR3 has 15 amino acids. CDR3 sequence: CASSPTGEFNNEQFF. As DNA, the CDR3 is TGTGCCAGCAGCCCGACGGGGGAATTTAACAATGAGCAGTTCTTC. Full variable domain (rest looked up from reference TRBV11-2 and TRBJ2-1): EAGVAQSPRYKIIEKRQSVAFWCNPISGHATLYWYQQILGQGPKLLIQFQNNGVVDDSQLPKDRFSAERLKGVDSTLKIQPAKLEDSAVYLCASSPTGEFNNEQFFGPGTRLTVL.

The chain joins TRBV6-2 or TRBV6-3 to TRBJ1-1; D is possibly TRBD1 (5 bases). Germline CDR1 is MNHEY and CDR2 is SVGEGT. Trimming cost V 0 bases and J 3 bases, with 14 bases left between them. The CDR3 has 16 residues. CDR3 sequence (DNA): TGTGCCAGCAGTTACTCACAGTCAGGGCTCGACACTGAAGCTTTCTTT. It specifies CASSYSQSGLDTEAFF.

There are a few counts of this clonotype. J is TRBJ1-1 and V is TRBV28, with a tentative D call TRBD1 (5 bases). The CDR3 length is 13 residues. Germline V gene sequence: CDR1 MDHEN, CDR2 SYDVKM. V was clipped by 7 bases and J by 1 base, with 10 bases between them. CDR3: CASKPTANTEAFF. The CDR3 DNA is TGTGCCAGCAAACCGACAGCGAACACTGAAGCTTTCTTT.

The genes are TRBV28 and TRBJ1-6; D call uncertain. V was pared by 6 bases and J by 9 bases, with 21 bases between. CDR1 and CDR2 from the germline V gene are MDHEN and SYDVKM. CDR3 length: 16 amino acids. The CDR3 DNA reads as TGTGCCAGCAGGGACCATTCAACGGCGGAGAGTTCACCCCTCCACTTT. Its protein is CASRDHSTAESSPLHF.

The chain is built from TRBV5-6 and TRBJ2-1; 12 positions agree with TRBD2. The germline V gene has CDR1 SGHDT and CDR2 YYEEEE. CDR3 size: 13 residues. V gave up 3 bases and J gave up 10 bases; unmatched junction bases: 2. This chain's CDR3 is CASSWGTSGEQFF. The CDR3 nucleotides read TGTGCCAGCAGCTGGGGGACTAGCGGGGAGCAGTTCTTC.

The V gene is TRBV18, the J gene TRBJ1-3; 9 bases line up with TRBD1. The CDR3 has 14 residues. CDR1 is KGHSH, CDR2 LQKENI, per germline. Losses at the gene ends were 5 bases for V and 4 bases for J; bases not matched to a gene: 3. The CDR3 bases are TGTGCCAGCTCAACGGGACAGGGAGGAAACACCATATATTTT. Translated, it gives CASSTGQGGNTIYF.

Only a few counts were recorded for this clonotype. V is TRBV20-1 and J is TRBJ2-1; 7 bases agree with TRBD1. Germline trimming cut 6 bases from V and 4 bases from J; bases unmatched to any gene: 12. This CDR3 is 15 amino acids long. The germline V gene encodes CDR1 DFQATT and CDR2 SNEGSKA (reference sequence). The DNA of the CDR3 is TGCAGTGCCCAGAGGGGGCTTAGGTCGTACAATGAGCAGTTCTTC. This codes for CSAQRGLRSYNEQFF.

This clonotype was seen a few times. This chain links TRBV24-1 with TRBJ1-1, with 7 bases matching TRBD1. This CDR3 spans 15 amino acids. Germline trimming cut 4 bases from V and 5 bases from J; bases unmatched to any gene: 9. Germline CDR1 KGHDR, CDR2 SFDVKD. As DNA, the CDR3 is TGTGCCACCAGTGAAGGGAAGAGGGGGCGGACTGAAGCTTTCTTT. As protein: CATSEGKRGRTEAFF.

The CDR3 DNA reads TGTGCCAGCAGTTTAGTGGCTAGCGGGGGCACCGGGGAGCTGTTTTTT. The encoded protein is CASSLVASGGTGELFF. The gene calls are TRBV12-3 or TRBV12-4 and TRBJ2-2; 10 positions agree with TRBD2. The CDR3 is 16 residues long. V lost 1 base, J lost 4 bases, and 3 bases stayed unmatched.

The chain recombines TRBV27 with TRBJ2-1; 12 bases agree with TRBD2. After removal of 6 bases from V and 6 bases from J, the junction contained 9 bases not matched to a gene. This CDR3 is 16 amino acids long. Germline CDR1 is MNHEY and CDR2 is SMNVEV (reference sequence). The DNA for the CDR3 is TGTGCCAGCAGCCTAAGACTAGCGGGGGTCGGCAATGAGCAGTTCTTC. It specifies CASSLRLAGVGNEQFF.

V usage is TRBV12-3 or TRBV12-4 and J usage is TRBJ1-2, with TRBD1 identical over 9 bases. The CDR3 sequence is 15 residues long. V dropped 6 bases and J dropped 3; count of bases not matched to a gene: 8. CDR3 in amino acids: CASSLGQGIDYGYTF. The CDR3 nucleotides are TGTGCCAGCAGCCTGGGACAGGGAATAGACTATGGCTACACCTTC.

V is TRBV6-1 and J is TRBJ2-2, with D possibly being TRBD1 or TRBD2 (6 bases each). This CDR3 has 17 amino acids. Germline V gives CDR1 MNHNS, CDR2 SASEGT. Trimming left V 7 bases short and J 3 bases short, with 21 bases between. Here the CDR3 DNA reads TGTGCCAGCAATCGGGACTTCCGTCAGGGGTACACCGGGGAGCTGTTTTTT. This gives the protein CASNRDFRQGYTGELFF.

This clonotype has only a few counts. The chain is built from TRBV12-3 or TRBV12-4 and TRBJ2-5; D is undetermined. There are 14 residues in the CDR3. Trimming cost V 5 bases and J 4 bases, with 14 bases left between them. Here the CDR3 DNA reads TGTGCCAGCAGTACCTACGTGTTTGGAGAGACCCAGTACTTC. This encodes CASSTYVFGETQYF.

The V and J genes are TRBV20-1 and TRBJ1-6; D is unclear. The length of the CDR3 is 17 residues. Germline values: CDR1 DFQATT, CDR2 SNEGSKA (reference sequence). V was shortened by 2 bases and J by 4 bases, with 18 bases between the two germline ends. The CDR3 nucleotides are TGCAGTGCTAGACGCCCCACTCCGACTGGATATAATTCACCCCTCCACTTT. Protein: CSARRPTPTGYNSPLHF.

This clonotype was counted a few times. V is TRBV2 and J is TRBJ2-3; no clear D gene. Germline V gene lookup returns CDR1 SNHLY and CDR2 FYNNEI. There are 13 residues in the CDR3. Trimming stripped 4 bases from V and 4 bases from J, with 9 bases between. CDR3 nucleotide sequence: TGTGCCAGCAGTGTGCAGGTGGCAGATACGCAGTATTTT. It specifies CASSVQVADTQYF.

The chain couples TRBV9 to TRBJ2-1; D could derive from TRBD1 or TRBD2 (5 bases each). Germline CDR1 is SGDLS and CDR2 is YYNGEE. This CDR3 spans 12 amino acids. Trimming left V 3 bases short and J 9 bases short, with 10 bases between. DNA of the CDR3: TGTGCCAGCAGCGCATCAGGGACTGAGCAGTTCTTC. Protein sequence: CASSASGTEQFF.

This sequence joins TRBV9 and TRBJ2-1; TRBD1 matches 7 bases. V lost 5 bases and J lost 0; bases outside the gene matches: 5. There are 15 residues in the CDR3. CDR1 is SGDLS and CDR2 is YYNGEE in the germline V gene. CDR3 in amino acids: CASRPRDSSYNEQFF. Here the CDR3 DNA reads TGTGCCAGCAGACCCAGGGACAGCTCCTACAATGAGCAGTTCTTC.

This clonotype has just a few counts. J is TRBJ1-5 and V is TRBV5-1, with a possible D match to TRBD1 (5 bases). V lost 0 bases, J lost 2 bases, and 9 bases lay in between. Germline CDR1 is SGHRS and CDR2 is YFSETQ. The CDR3 consists of 15 residues. CDR3 residues: CASSLAGGRNQPQHF. The CDR3, as DNA: TGCGCCAGCAGCTTGGCCGGGGGTCGCAATCAGCCCCAGCATTTT.